This TCR beta chain was identified during a study of Ad26.COV2.S vaccination and SARS-CoV-2 variants. The treatment is: some 19 received Ad26.COV2.S at low or high dose, single or two shots; several received placebo; per-sample allocation not given. At day 63 after the first vaccine or placebo injection, samples were drawn. Study findings and constraints: It is possible that the TCR breadth and depth analyses underestimated the total T cell responses.

This clone appeared a few times. Its antigen remains unidentified. Assay: immunoSEQ multiplex PCR; the TCRdb copy retains only in-frame clones and omits some. The sample lists roughly 300,000 clones, 65% to 90% occurring once. This CDR3 is 15 amino acids long. The V gene's germline CDR1 is SGHVS and CDR2 FNYEAQ. V shed 1 base and J 4 bases; nucleotides not matched to a gene: 7. The rearrangement joins TRBV7-6 to TRBJ2-7; TRBD2 matches 7 bases. The sequence was obtained from a person aged 18-65 years who received the Ad26.COV2.S COVID-19 vaccine or a placebo. The material sequenced was peripheral blood, taken in a trial of Ad26.COV2.S vaccine versus placebo. The CDR3 spells CASSLGVAGEYEQYF. The CDR3 DNA sequence: TGTGCCAGCAGCTTAGGAGTGGCGGGGGAATACGAGCAGTACTTC.